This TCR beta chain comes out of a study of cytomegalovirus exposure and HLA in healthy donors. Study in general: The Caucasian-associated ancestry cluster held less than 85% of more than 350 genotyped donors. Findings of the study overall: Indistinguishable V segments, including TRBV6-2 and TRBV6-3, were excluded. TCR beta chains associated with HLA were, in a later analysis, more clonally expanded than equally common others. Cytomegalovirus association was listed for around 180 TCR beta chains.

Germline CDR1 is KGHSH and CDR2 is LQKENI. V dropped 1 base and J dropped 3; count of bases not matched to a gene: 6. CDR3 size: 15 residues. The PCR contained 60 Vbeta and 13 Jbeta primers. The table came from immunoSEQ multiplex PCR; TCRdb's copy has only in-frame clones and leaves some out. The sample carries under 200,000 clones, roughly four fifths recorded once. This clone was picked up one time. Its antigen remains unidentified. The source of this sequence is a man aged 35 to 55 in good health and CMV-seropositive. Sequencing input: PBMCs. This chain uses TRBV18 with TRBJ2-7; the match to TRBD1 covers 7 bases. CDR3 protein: CASSPLPGQNYEQYF. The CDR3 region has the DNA TGTGCCAGCTCACCACTACCGGGACAGAACTACGAGCAGTACTTC.